This record concerns one T cell receptor beta chain sequence. What it recognizes is unknown. This sample was included in a study of cytomegalovirus exposure and HLA in healthy donors. Study results and limitations: An analysis that came later showed most CMV-associated TCR beta chains appearing HLA-restricted. It was 160 or so TCR beta chains that were listed as cytomegalovirus-associated. From TCR beta sequences, most subjects' HLA-A and HLA-B alleles were reportedly predicted accurately. It emerged from a later analysis that several of the most significant clusters appeared to be linked to common viral pathogens.

The PCR used 60 Vbeta and 13 Jbeta primers. Repertoires were generated with immunoSEQ multiplex PCR, while TCRdb's copy carries only in-frame clones and drops some. The sample shows some 200,000 clones, about 83% of them seen only once. Germline V gene sequence: CDR1 SGHTA, CDR2 FQGNSA. The ends were cut back, 5 bases at V and 5 bases at J, with 8 bases in the middle. This CDR3 contains 12 residues. The gene calls are TRBV7-2 and TRBJ2-3; D gene uncertain. This clonotype originated in a female donor in good health and CMV-seronegative. The specimen was PBMCs. CDR3 in DNA: TGTGCCAGCAGCGTTACAATAGATACGCAGTATTTT. Translated: CASSVTIDTQYF.